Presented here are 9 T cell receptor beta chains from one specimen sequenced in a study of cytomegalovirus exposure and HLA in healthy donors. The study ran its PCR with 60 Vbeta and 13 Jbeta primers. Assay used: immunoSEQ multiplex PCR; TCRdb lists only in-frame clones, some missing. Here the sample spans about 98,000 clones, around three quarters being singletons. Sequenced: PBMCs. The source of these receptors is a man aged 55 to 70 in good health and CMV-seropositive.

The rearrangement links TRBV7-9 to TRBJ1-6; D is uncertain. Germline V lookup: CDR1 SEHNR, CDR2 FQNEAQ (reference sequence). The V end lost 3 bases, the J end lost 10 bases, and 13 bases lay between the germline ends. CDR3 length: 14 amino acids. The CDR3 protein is CASSLEVPGSPLHF. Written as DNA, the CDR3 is TGTGCCAGCAGCTTGGAGGTCCCAGGCTCACCCCTCCACTTT.

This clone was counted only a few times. The CDR3 protein is CASSFFGGGAGNQPQHF. The CDR3 DNA sequence: TGTGCCAGCAGTTTTTTCGGAGGGGGCGCGGGCAATCAGCCCCAGCATTTT. This chain links TRBV28 with TRBJ1-5, with 7 nucleotides matching TRBD1. Trimming at V came to 3 bases and at J to 2 bases, leaving 10 bases not matched to a gene. Germline CDR1 MDHEN, CDR2 SYDVKM. This CDR3 is built from 17 residues.

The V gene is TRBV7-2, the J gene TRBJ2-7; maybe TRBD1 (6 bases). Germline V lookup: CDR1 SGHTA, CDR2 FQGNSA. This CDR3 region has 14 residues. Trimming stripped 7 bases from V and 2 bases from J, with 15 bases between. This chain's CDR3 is CASTPTGTPYEQYF. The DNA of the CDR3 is TGTGCCAGCACCCCGACCGGGACACCCTACGAGCAGTACTTC.

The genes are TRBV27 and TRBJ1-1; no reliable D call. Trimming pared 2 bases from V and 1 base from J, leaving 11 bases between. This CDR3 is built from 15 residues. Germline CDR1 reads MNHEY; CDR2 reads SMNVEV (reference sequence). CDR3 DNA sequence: TGTGCCAGCAGTTTAAGCCGACTAAAGAACACTGAAGCTTTCTTT. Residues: CASSLSRLKNTEAFF.

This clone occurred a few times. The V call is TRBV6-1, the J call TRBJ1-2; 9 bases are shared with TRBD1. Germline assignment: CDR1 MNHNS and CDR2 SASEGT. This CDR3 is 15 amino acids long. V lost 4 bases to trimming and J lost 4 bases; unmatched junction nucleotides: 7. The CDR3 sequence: CASSGTTGGGYGYTF. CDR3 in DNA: TGTGCCAGCAGTGGGACCACAGGGGGCGGCTATGGCTACACCTTC.

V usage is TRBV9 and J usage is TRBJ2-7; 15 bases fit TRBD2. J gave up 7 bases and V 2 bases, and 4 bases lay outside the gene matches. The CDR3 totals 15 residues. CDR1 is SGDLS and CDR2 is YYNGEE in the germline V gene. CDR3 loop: CASSVGTSGGWEQYF. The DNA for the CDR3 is TGTGCCAGCAGCGTGGGGACTAGCGGGGGGTGGGAGCAGTACTTC.

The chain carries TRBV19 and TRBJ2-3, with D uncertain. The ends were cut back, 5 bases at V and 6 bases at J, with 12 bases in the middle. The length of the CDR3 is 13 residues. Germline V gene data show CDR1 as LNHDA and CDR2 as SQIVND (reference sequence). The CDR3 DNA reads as TGTGCCAGTAGTCCGGCGTACGGGGATACGCAGTATTTT. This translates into CASSPAYGDTQYF.

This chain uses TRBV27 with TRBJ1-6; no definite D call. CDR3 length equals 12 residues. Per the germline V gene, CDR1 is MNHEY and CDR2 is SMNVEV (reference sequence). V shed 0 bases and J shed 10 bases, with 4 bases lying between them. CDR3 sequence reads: CASSLSLSPLHF. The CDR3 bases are TGTGCCAGCAGTTTATCTCTGTCACCCCTCCACTTT.

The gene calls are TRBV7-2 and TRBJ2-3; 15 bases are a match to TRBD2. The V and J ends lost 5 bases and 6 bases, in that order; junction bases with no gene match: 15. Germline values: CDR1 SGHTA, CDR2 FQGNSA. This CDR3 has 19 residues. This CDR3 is CASSPYSPGLAGGRDTQYF. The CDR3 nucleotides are TGTGCCAGCAGCCCATACTCACCCGGACTAGCGGGGGGGCGGGATACGCAGTATTTT.